These 16 T cell receptor beta chains were all obtained from the same sample, sequenced in a study of blood T cell repertoires in COVID-19. The data were produced by immunoSEQ multiplex PCR, yet TCRdb's version contains in-frame clones alone and is incomplete. The sample comprises over 130,000 clones, roughly 86% of which are singletons, and approximately 3.6% rests with the top ten. Sequenced: PBMCs or T cells enriched from blood (not recorded which). The receptors stem from a woman between 45 and 60 years old with acute COVID-19.

The count of this clone is one. CDR3 sequence (DNA): TGCGCCAGCAGCTTGGTGGGGACTCCCTTGCCGGCTGGCTACACCTTC. Its protein is CASSLVGTPLPAGYTF. This chain uses TRBV5-1 with TRBJ1-2; TRBD1 might be the D (5 bases). V was shortened by 0 bases and J by 7 bases, with 19 bases between the two germline ends. This CDR3 is built from 16 residues. Germline CDR1 SGHRS, CDR2 YFSETQ.

In this sample, this clone turned up once. J is TRBJ2-7 and V is TRBV28; 7 bases line up with TRBD2. The V gene's germline CDR1 is MDHEN and CDR2 SYDVKM. V was pared by 2 bases and J by 9 bases, with 10 bases of the junction left unmatched. CDR3 length: 14 residues. The CDR3 DNA sequence: TGTGCCAGCAGTTTACTGGGAGGGGCTGGTGGGCAGTACTTC. Amino acid sequence: CASSLLGGAGGQYF. Using reference TRBV28 and TRBJ2-7 for the parts outside the CDR3, the full variable domain is DVKVTQSSRYLVKRTGEKVFLECVQDMDHENMFWYRQDPGLGLRLIYFSYDVKMKEKGDIPEGYSVSREKKERFSLILESASTNQTSMYLCASSLLGGAGGQYFGPGTRLTVT.

J is TRBJ2-1 and V is TRBV6-2 or TRBV6-3, with 12 bases that match TRBD2. The CDR3 consists of 21 residues. Germline trimming cut 0 bases from V and 0 bases from J; bases unmatched to any gene: 12. The germline V gene has CDR1 MNHEY and CDR2 SVGEGT. The CDR3 bases are TGTGCCAGCAGTTACTCGATGTATGGGACTAGCGGGCTGAACTCCTACAATGAGCAGTTCTTC. This encodes CASSYSMYGTSGLNSYNEQFF.

This clone has only a few counts. This chain joins TRBV7-2 and TRBJ2-1, with D tentatively TRBD2 (6 bases). This CDR3 contains 13 residues. From germline, CDR1 is SGHTA and CDR2 FQGNSA. The V end was cut by 6 bases, the J end by 5 bases, with 11 bases between. CDR3 residues: CASRTGTHNEQFF. The CDR3 nucleotides read TGTGCCAGCAGAACCGGGACTCACAATGAGCAGTTCTTC.

The rearrangement uses TRBV9 and TRBJ1-1, with unresolved D. CDR1 SGDLS and CDR2 YYNGEE come from the germline V gene. V gave up 0 bases and J gave up 5 bases, with 11 bases separating them. CDR3 length equals 14 residues. This chain's CDR3 is CASSVGTDWTEAFF. The CDR3 DNA follows: TGTGCCAGCAGCGTAGGAACTGATTGGACTGAAGCTTTCTTT.

This clone occurred once. V is TRBV30 and J is TRBJ1-3, with D possibly matching TRBD1 (5 bases). Germline CDR1 and CDR2: GTSNPN and SVGIG (reference sequence). This CDR3 has 13 amino acids. V lost 8 bases and J 0 bases, leaving 11 bases between the germline ends. This CDR3 reads CARTGSSGNTIYF. CDR3 coding DNA: TGTGCCCGTACAGGTAGCTCTGGAAACACCATATATTTT.

The rearrangement links TRBV21-1 to TRBJ2-3; the table's D call TRBD1 went unverified against the DNA. TRBV21-1 is labeled a pseudogene. There are 17 residues in the CDR3. The DNA of the CDR3 is TGTGCCTCCGGAACAGGGGCTAGCGACTCTAGCACAGATACGCAGTATTTT. It translates to CASGTGASDSSTDTQYF.

The chain has TRBV6-5 and TRBJ1-4; D gene uncertain. V was pared by 6 bases and J by 0 bases, with 8 bases between. Germline CDR1 and CDR2: MNHEY and SVGAGI. The CDR3 loop spans 14 amino acids. The DNA for the CDR3 is TGTGCCAGCAGCCGTATTCCAACTAATGAAAAACTGTTTTTT. Its translation: CASSRIPTNEKLFF.

The CDR3 here is CASSLVGDTEAFF. CDR3 sequence (DNA): TGCGCCAGCAGCTTGGTGGGCGACACTGAAGCTTTCTTT. This chain joins TRBV5-1 and TRBJ1-1; no clear D. From germline, CDR1 is SGHRS and CDR2 YFSETQ. The V and J ends lost 0 bases and 3 bases respectively, with 6 bases between them. This CDR3 has 13 amino acids. The full variable domain, in which reference TRBV5-1 and TRBJ1-1 provide the parts outside the CDR3, is KAGVTQTPRYLIKTRGQQVTLSCSPISGHRSVSWYQQTPGQGLQFLFEYFSETQRNKGNFPGRFSGRQFSNSRSEMNVSTLELGDSALYLCASSLVGDTEAFFGQGTRLTVV.

The CDR3 DNA sequence: TGTGCTAGTGCTCTCACCCGGGGTGCAGATACGCAGTATTTT. Protein sequence: CASALTRGADTQYF. The chain is built from TRBV12-5 and TRBJ2-3; a weak D match, TRBD2 (5 bases). The germline V and J ends were trimmed by 7 bases and 4 bases, with 15 bases remaining between them. Germline V gene data show CDR1 as LGHNT and CDR2 as FRNRAP. The CDR3 spans 14 residues.

This clone has only a few counts. V usage is TRBV27 and J usage is TRBJ2-7; 7 bases line up with TRBD1. Germline CDR1 reads MNHEY; CDR2 reads SMNVEV (reference sequence). With V trimmed by 6 bases and J by 3 bases, 11 bases remained unmatched. CDR3 length: 15 amino acids. The CDR3 loop reads CASRPRPGQSYEQYF. The CDR3 DNA sequence: TGTGCCAGCAGGCCCCGTCCGGGACAGAGCTACGAGCAGTACTTC.

V usage is TRBV30 and J usage is TRBJ1-2; D gene uncertain. The CDR3 is 12 residues long. In germline, CDR1 is GTSNPN, CDR2 SVGIG (reference sequence). V lost 2 bases and J lost 6, with 10 bases in between. The CDR3 DNA is TGTGCCTGGAGTCTGGCGGAGGATGGCTACACCTTC. Its translation: CAWSLAEDGYTF.

This sequence joins TRBV24-1 and TRBJ1-5; D is unresolved. V lost 3 bases to trimming and J lost 0 bases, with 8 bases between them. The CDR3 runs 15 residues. Germline CDR1 is KGHDR and CDR2 is SFDVKD. DNA for the CDR3: TGTGCCACCAGTGATGCGGGTGTTAGCAATCAGCCCCAGCATTTT. This gives the protein CATSDAGVSNQPQHF.

This clone has ten or more counts. The J gene is TRBJ2-6, the V gene TRBV5-6; no definite D call. The length of the CDR3 is 11 residues. Looked up from germline, CDR1 is SGHDT and CDR2 is YYEEEE. V was shortened by 3 bases and J by 12 bases, with 7 bases between the two germline ends. CDR3 bases: TGTGCCAGCAGCTCCCGGAGCGTCCTGACTTTC. This encodes CASSSRSVLTF.

The chain carries TRBV4-3 and TRBJ1-3; 10 nucleotides agree with TRBD1. The V gene end was trimmed by 0 bases and the J gene end by 3 bases; junction bases not matched to a gene: 5. Germline-derived CDR1 and CDR2 are LGHNA and YSLEER. The CDR3 has 17 residues. In DNA form, the CDR3 reads TGCGCCAGCAGCCAAGATACAGGACAGGGGGTTGGAAACACCATATATTTT. Translation gives CASSQDTGQGVGNTIYF.

The chain is built from TRBV11-2 and TRBJ2-5; 7 nucleotides line up with TRBD1. V lost 2 bases and J lost 5; bases outside the gene matches: 11. Germline CDR1 is SGHAT and CDR2 is FQNNGV. The CDR3 is made up of 16 amino acids. CDR3 sequence reads: CASSLRSGQSLETQYF. The DNA for the CDR3 is TGTGCCAGCAGCTTACGCTCGGGACAGTCTTTGGAGACCCAGTACTTC.